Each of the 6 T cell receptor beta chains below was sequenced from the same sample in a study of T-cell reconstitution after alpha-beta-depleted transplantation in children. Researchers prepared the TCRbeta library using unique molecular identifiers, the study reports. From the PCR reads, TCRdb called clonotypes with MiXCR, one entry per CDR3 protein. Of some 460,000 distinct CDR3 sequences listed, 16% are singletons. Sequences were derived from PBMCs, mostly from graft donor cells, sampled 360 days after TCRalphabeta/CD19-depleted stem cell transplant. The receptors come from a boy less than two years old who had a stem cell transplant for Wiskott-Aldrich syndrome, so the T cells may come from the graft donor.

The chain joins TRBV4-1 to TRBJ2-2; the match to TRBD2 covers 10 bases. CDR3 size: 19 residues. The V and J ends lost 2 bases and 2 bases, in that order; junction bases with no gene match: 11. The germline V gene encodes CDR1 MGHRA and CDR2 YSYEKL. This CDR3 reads CASSQYLDSSGGNTGELFF. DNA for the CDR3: TGCGCCAGCAGCCAATACTTGGACTCTAGCGGGGGTAACACCGGGGAGCTGTTTTTT.

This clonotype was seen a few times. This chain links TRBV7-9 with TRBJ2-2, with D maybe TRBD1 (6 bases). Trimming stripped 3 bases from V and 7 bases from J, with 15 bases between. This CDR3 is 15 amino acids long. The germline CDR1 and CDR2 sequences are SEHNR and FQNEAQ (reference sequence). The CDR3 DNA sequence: TGTGCCAGCAGCTTGGGGACAACGAAGAGCGGGGAGCTGTTTTTT. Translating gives CASSLGTTKSGELFF.

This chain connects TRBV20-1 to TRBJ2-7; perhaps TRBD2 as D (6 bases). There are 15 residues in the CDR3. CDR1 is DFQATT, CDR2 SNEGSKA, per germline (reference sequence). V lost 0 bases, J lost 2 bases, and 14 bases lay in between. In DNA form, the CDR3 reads TGCAGTGCTAGAGAAGAGGAACTAGCTACCTACGAGCAGTACTTC. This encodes CSAREEELATYEQYF.

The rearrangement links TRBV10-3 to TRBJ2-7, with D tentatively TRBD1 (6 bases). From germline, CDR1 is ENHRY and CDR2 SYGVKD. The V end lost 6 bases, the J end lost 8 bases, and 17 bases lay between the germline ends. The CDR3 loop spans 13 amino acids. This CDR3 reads CAIRGASVGQQYF. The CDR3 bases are TGTGCCATCAGGGGGGCTTCTGTCGGGCAGCAGTACTTC.

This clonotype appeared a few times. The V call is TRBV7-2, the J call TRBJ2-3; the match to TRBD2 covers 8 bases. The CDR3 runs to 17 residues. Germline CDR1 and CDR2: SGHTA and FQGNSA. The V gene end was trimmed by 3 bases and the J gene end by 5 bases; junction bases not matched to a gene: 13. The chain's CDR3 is CASSFPGTRSRGDTQYF. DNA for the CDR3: TGTGCCAGCAGCTTCCCCGGGACTAGGAGCCGCGGAGATACGCAGTATTTT.

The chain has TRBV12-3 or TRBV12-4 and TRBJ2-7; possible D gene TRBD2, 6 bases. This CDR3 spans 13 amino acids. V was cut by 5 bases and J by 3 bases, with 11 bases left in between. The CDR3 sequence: CASSGLGGYEQYF. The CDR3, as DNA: TGTGCCAGCAGTGGGCTGGGGGGCTACGAGCAGTACTTC.